The sequence of this TCR beta chain was determined in a study of vaccination and CD4 T cells after COVID-19 (dated by TCRdb to between 2020 and 2023). Regarding the research as a whole: Convalescent patients had a positive SARS-CoV-2 result on nasal swab PCR, and of these patients, some ten had mild disease and one had severe disease. In 10 COVID-19 convalescent patients and a handful of infection-naive healthy vaccine recipients, the spike-specific CD4+ TCR repertoire before mRNA vaccination was compared with the repertoire after mRNA vaccination. Culture stimuli were overlapping spike peptide pools from SARS-CoV-2 and from the common cold coronaviruses HCoV-NL63, HCoV-OC43 and HCoV-229E. The convalescent cohort comprised six males and four females, including two Hispanic individuals, seven Caucasians, two Asians and one multiracial person. Participants got two doses of the Pfizer-BioNTech BNT162b2 vaccine (n=8) or two doses of the Moderna mRNA-1273 vaccine (n=2). Post-COVID blood samples from convalescent patients were collected a median of 101 days after diagnosis, with a range of roughly 35 to 170 days. The time from the second vaccine dose to post-vaccine blood sampling had a median of roughly 72 days and ranged from roughly 12 to 250 days. As controls, cultures received a CEFX viral epitope pool (the positive control), an HIV-1 Nef peptide pool (the negative control), or no peptide at all.

As encoded in the germline V gene (reference sequence), CDR1 is DFQATT while CDR2 is SNEGSKA. V loses 5 bases of germline sequence and J loses 3 bases, and the interval between the two ends is 11 bases. From the cysteine up to the phenylalanine, the CDR3 has a length of 13 residues. Of all the DNA, just the CDR3 is kept, 39 bases in frame from base 1. Details on this clonotype: Its recognized antigen is unknown. Within one base of it there is no much larger clone, and no base qualities were kept.

The treatment or condition label on this specimen signifies: roughly 10-day PBMC culture with coronavirus spike peptide pools or control peptides (ViraFEST assay). The study used the ViraFEST assay, which expanded antigen-specific T cells with peptide pools and then identified expanded clonotypes by TCR sequencing. The convalescent patients' positive SARS-CoV-2 PCR tests were from March to December 2020, which was before the Alpha, Beta and Delta variants emerged in the United States. PBMCs were cultured at 1.5 million to 2 million per well in IMDM supplemented with approximately 5% human AB serum and 8.5 to 10 IU/ml IL-2, with approximately 10 ug/ml peptide pools added. Half of the culture medium was replaced with fresh IL-2-containing medium on days 3 and 7. After 10 days of culture, CD4+ T cells were isolated by negative selection with the EasySep CD4+ T cell isolation kit. Ficoll-Paque Plus gradient centrifugation was used to isolate PBMCs from whole blood, and the isolated PBMCs were then either used fresh or cryopreserved at -140C. Culture conditions were generally each tested in triplicate wells.

The library was prepared using PCR. DNA from cultured CD4+ T cells underwent TCR sequencing with the Oncomine TCR Beta short-read assay at the Johns Hopkins FTIC core. Genomic DNA was extracted from the cultured CD4+ T cells with the QIAamp micro DNA kit. Oncomine TCR Beta libraries made from cultured CD4+ T cells were pooled using unique dual indexes and sequenced on an Illumina iSeq 100. From the authors' description of their analysis: Non-productive sequences were removed, and CDR3s not starting with C, not ending with F or W, or shorter than 7 amino acids were discarded. Antigen-specific clonotypes were identified using the MANAFEST web application through comparison of peptide-stimulated wells with reference and other culture wells. To be called positive, a clone needed an FDR below 0.05, an odds ratio above 5, and a productive frequency above 0.1% in at least two of three replicate wells. A clonotype was classed as cross-reactive if the clonotype showed significant expansion both in SARS-CoV-2 spike wells and in at least one common cold coronavirus spike condition. CDR3 homology was assessed with Levenshtein distances (stringdist) and unrooted phylogenetic trees (ape) in R version 3.6.1. TCRdb reworked the public reads: Q25 trimming with fastp, MiXCR clone assembly, productive beta chains retained. Each record represents a unique CDR3 protein, reported with the most common genes and DNA among its rows. TCRdb, rather than the study authors, made the V and J calls. The sample records approximately 24,000 distinct CDR3 sequences, 64% of which are singletons. 4% to 6% of the sample comes from the top ten.

Points the paper makes about the study in general: The number of convalescent patients in the study was relatively small, and the study did not examine early timepoints following natural infection. In convalescent patients, nearly all vaccine-specific clones (304 of 307) were found to be mono-reactive for SARS-CoV-2 spike rather than cross-reactive with common cold coronaviruses. Although the median number of SARS-CoV-2-reactive clonotypes went up from 20 to 25 after infection to about 38 after vaccination, the increase was not significant. Among convalescent patients, a median roughly 90% of the SARS-CoV-2-reactive clones seen after vaccination appeared only after vaccination, which suggests priming specific to the vaccine.

The sequence derives from a human donor who had recovered from COVID-19. Recombination joined TRBV20-1 with TRBJ2-1, with the identity of the D gene unclear. The specimen was CD4+ T cells from blood, cultured in vitro. The base sequence is TGCAGTGCTCCCCCGGGCGGCTACAATGAGCAGTTCTTC. The encoded protein is CSAPPGGYNEQFF.